A selection of T cell receptor beta chains follows, all from one sample in a study of T-cell reconstitution after alpha-beta-depleted transplantation in children. TCRdb analysed the PCR reads with MiXCR anew, one entry per CDR3 protein. Among 200,000 to 250,000 distinct CDR3 sequences, roughly 8.1% were seen once, and the ten largest hold 35% to 40%. This material consisted of PBMCs, mostly from graft donor cells, taken 360 days after TCRalphabeta/CD19-depleted stem cell transplant. These receptors all stem from a male patient aged 2-15 years who had a stem cell transplant for acute myeloid leukemia, so the T cells may come from the graft donor. CDR3s include the opening cysteine and the closing phenylalanine or tryptophan. The D gene is left open where the match is weak. Rows give clone size only sometimes, using once, few, many, or a class for an expanded clone.

TRBV20-1	many	TRBJ1-2	.	CSAQRGNYGYTF	TGCAGTGCCCAAAGGGGGAACTATGGCTACACCTTC
TRBV5-5	.	TRBJ1-1	TRBD1	CASRPDRGRTEAFF	TGTGCCAGCAGACCGGACAGGGGGCGGACTGAAGCTTTCTTT
TRBV12-3/TRBV12-4	.	TRBJ2-2	TRBD1	CASSYPGGQAWELFF	TGTGCCAGCAGTTACCCCGGGGGACAGGCCTGGGAGCTGTTTTTT
TRBV5-1	many	TRBJ1-3	.	CASSLDVGDTIYF	TGCGCCAGCAGCTTGGATGTGGGCGACACCATATATTTT
TRBV5-8	many	TRBJ2-5	.	CASSLFLTVQETQYF	TGTGCCAGCAGCTTGTTCTTGACAGTCCAAGAGACCCAGTACTTC
TRBV11-1	.	TRBJ2-3	TRBD2	CASSKLGLAGLSTDTQYF	TGTGCCAGCAGCAAACTTGGACTAGCGGGACTTAGCACAGATACGCAGTATTTT
TRBV10-3	many	TRBJ2-7	TRBD2	CAISERIAGGRSYEQYF	TGTGCCATCAGTGAACGGATAGCGGGAGGGCGCTCCTACGAGCAGTACTTC
TRBV5-5	.	TRBJ1-1	.	CASSLRERRDTEAFF	TGTGCCAGCAGCTTGAGGGAGAGGAGGGACACTGAAGCTTTCTTT
TRBV4-1	few	TRBJ1-1	TRBD1	CASSQGGQTEAFF	TGCGCCAGCAGCCAAGGGGGACAGACTGAAGCTTTCTTT
TRBV7-2	few	TRBJ2-3	.	CASSLVPSLQYF	TGTGCCAGCAGCTTAGTGCCTTCTTTGCAGTATTTT
TRBV20-1	many	TRBJ1-4	TRBD1	CSASRGTNEKLFF	TGCAGTGCTAGCAGGGGGACTAATGAAAAACTGTTTTTT
TRBV5-6	few	TRBJ2-4	.	CASSLVLGRSIQYF	TGTGCCAGCAGCTTGGTTCTGGGAAGGAGCATTCAGTACTTC
TRBV5-1	few	TRBJ2-1	TRBD2	CASSTALAGSSYNEQFF	TGCGCCAGCAGCACAGCTCTAGCGGGAAGCTCCTACAATGAGCAGTTCTTC
TRBV5-1	few	TRBJ2-2	.	CASSLYRVNTGELFF	TGCGCCAGCAGCTTGTACAGGGTTAACACCGGGGAGCTGTTTTTT
TRBV4-3	few	TRBJ2-7	TRBD2	CASSRNLAGGLSYEQYF	TGCGCCAGCAGCCGTAATCTAGCGGGAGGACTCTCCTACGAGCAGTACTTC
TRBV27	few	TRBJ2-1	TRBD2	CASSRDYAYNEQFF	TGTGCCAGCAGTCGGGACTATGCCTACAATGAGCAGTTCTTC
TRBV28	many	TRBJ2-5	.	CASSLDSAQETQYF	TGTGCCAGCAGTCTCGACTCTGCCCAAGAGACCCAGTACTTC
TRBV5-1	few	TRBJ2-4	TRBD1	CASSPGQVLGIQYF	TGCGCCAGCAGCCCCGGACAGGTTTTAGGCATTCAGTACTTC